Here is one T cell receptor beta chain with its context. The sample originates from a study of technical replicates of blood from several donors. The protocol was immunoSEQ multiplex PCR, while the TCRdb copy is restricted to in-frame clones and leaves out a portion. The top ten hold less than 0.2% of the sample, which has about 84,000 clones, 95% to 98% seen once. V dropped 2 bases and J dropped 3; count of bases not matched to a gene: 8. Germline V gives CDR1 MDHEN, CDR2 SYDVKM. The CDR3 extends over 16 amino acids. The specimen sequenced was T cells isolated from PBMCs. The chain links TRBV28 to TRBJ1-2; TRBD1 aligns across 8 bases. The sequence was collected from a human donor in good health. CDR3 loop: CASSLVTPGGDYGYTF. DNA of the CDR3: TGTGCCAGCAGTTTAGTAACCCCAGGGGGCGACTATGGCTACACCTTC.